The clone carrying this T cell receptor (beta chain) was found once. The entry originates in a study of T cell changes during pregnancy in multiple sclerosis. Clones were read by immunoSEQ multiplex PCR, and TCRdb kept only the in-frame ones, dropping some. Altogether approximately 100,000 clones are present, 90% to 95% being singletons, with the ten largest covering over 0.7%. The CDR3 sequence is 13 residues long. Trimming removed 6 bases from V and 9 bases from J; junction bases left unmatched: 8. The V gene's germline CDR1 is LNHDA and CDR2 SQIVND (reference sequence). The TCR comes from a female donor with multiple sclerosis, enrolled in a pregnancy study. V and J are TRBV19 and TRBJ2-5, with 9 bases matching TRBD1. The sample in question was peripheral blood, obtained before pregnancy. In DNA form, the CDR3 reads TGTGCCAGTAGCCGGGACAGGGAGAAAGCCCAGTACTTC. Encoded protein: CASSRDREKAQYF.